This TCR beta chain was profiled in a study of early T cells in non-severe SARS-CoV-2 infection. TCRdb redid the calling of the 5' RACE reads with MiXCR, one entry per CDR3 protein. The repertoire holds fewer than 110,000 distinct CDR3 sequences, with 11% as singletons. The table lists this clonotype with a few counts. The specimen sequenced was whole blood. The clonotype comes from an adult who was a healthcare worker with PCR-confirmed SARS-CoV-2 infection or an uninfected control (not recorded which).

The CDR3 DNA sequence: TGTGCCAGCAGCCAAGACGGGACTAGCTCGGTCGAGCAGTACTTC. Protein sequence: CASSQDGTSSVEQYF. The rearrangement links TRBV3-1 to TRBJ2-7; 9 positions match TRBD2. Germline values: CDR1 LGHDT, CDR2 YNNKEL (reference sequence). The length of the CDR3 is 15 residues. Losses at the gene ends were 0 bases for V and 6 bases for J; bases not matched to a gene: 6.